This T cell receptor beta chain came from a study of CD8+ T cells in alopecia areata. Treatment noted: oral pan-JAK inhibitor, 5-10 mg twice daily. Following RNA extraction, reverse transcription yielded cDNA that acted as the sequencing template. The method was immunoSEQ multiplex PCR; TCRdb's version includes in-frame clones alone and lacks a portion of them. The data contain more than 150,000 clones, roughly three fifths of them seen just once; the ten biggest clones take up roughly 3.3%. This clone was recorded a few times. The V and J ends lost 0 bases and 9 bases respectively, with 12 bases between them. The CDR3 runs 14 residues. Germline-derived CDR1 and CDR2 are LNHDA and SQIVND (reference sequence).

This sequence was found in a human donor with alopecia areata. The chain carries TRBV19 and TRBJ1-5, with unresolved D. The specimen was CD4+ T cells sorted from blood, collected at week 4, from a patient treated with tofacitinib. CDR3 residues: CASSIDPVGPPQHF. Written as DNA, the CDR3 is TGTGCCAGTAGTATAGACCCAGTCGGGCCGCCCCAGCATTTT. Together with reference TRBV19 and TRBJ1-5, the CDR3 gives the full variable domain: DGGITQSPKYLFRKEGQNVTLSCEQNLNHDAMYWYRQDPGQGLRLIYYSQIVNDFQKGDIAEGYSVSREKKESFPLTVTSAQKNPTAFYLCASSIDPVGPPQHFGDGTRLSIL.